The 18 T cell receptor beta chains reported below all come from one sample, sequenced in a study of blood T cell repertoires in COVID-19. Data came from immunoSEQ multiplex PCR; TCRdb stores just in-frame clones and leaves some out. Among 150,000 to 200,000 clones listed, roughly 77% were seen once. The material sequenced was peripheral blood. Receptor source: a human donor in a cohort sampled during active COVID-19.

This clone was recorded a few times. The J gene is TRBJ1-2, the V gene TRBV6-2 or TRBV6-3, with D unclear. The CDR3 is 13 residues long. V was shortened by 2 bases and J by 2 bases, with 6 bases between the two germline ends. CDR1 is MNHEY and CDR2 is SVGEGT in the germline V gene. CDR3 coding DNA: TGTGCCAGCAGTTACCGACTAAACTATGGCTACACCTTC. Translated, it gives CASSYRLNYGYTF.

V is TRBV7-2 and J is TRBJ2-1; a possible D gene is TRBD2 (6 bases). The V gene lost 0 bases and the J gene lost 5 bases, with 14 bases spanning the gap. The CDR3 is made up of 16 amino acids. The V gene's germline CDR1 is SGHTA and CDR2 FQGNSA. CDR3 sequence reads: CASSLAPPRGHNEQFF. CDR3 coding DNA: TGTGCCAGCAGCTTAGCCCCTCCGCGGGGCCACAATGAGCAGTTCTTC.

The CDR3 here is CASSFTGSGNTIYF. Here the CDR3 DNA reads TGTGCCAGCAGCTTCACAGGCTCTGGAAACACCATATATTTT. The chain employs TRBV7-8 and TRBJ1-3; TRBD1 might be the D (5 bases). Germline CDR1 SGHVS, CDR2 FQNEAQ. V gave up 3 bases and J gave up 0 bases, with 6 bases separating them. This CDR3 contains 14 residues. Together with reference TRBV7-8 and TRBJ1-3, the CDR3 gives the full variable domain: GAGVSQSPRYKVAKRGQDVALRCDPISGHVSLFWYQQALGQGPEFLTYFQNEAQLDKSGLPSDRFFAERPEGSVSTLKIQRTQQEDSAVYLCASSFTGSGNTIYFGEGSWLTVV.

The rearrangement uses TRBV20-1 and TRBJ2-3; perhaps TRBD2 as D (5 bases). The CDR3 consists of 11 residues. V was trimmed by 5 bases and J by 5 bases, leaving 8 bases between them. The V gene's germline CDR1 is DFQATT and CDR2 SNEGSKA (reference sequence). The CDR3 is CSAWRLDTQYF. The CDR3 nucleotides are TGCAGTGCTTGGAGGCTAGATACGCAGTATTTT.

The DNA of the CDR3 is TGTGCCAGCAGCGGGACAGGTTACAATGAGCAGTTCTTC. Translating it yields CASSGTGYNEQFF. The J gene is TRBJ2-1, the V gene TRBV25-1; 8 bases align to TRBD1. The CDR3 runs 13 residues. Trimming cost V 6 bases and J 4 bases; bases outside gene matches: 2. Germline values: CDR1 MGHDK, CDR2 SYGVNS. Filled out from reference TRBV25-1 and TRBJ2-1, the complete variable domain reads EADIYQTPRYLVIGTGKKITLECSQTMGHDKMYWYQQDPGMELHLIHYSYGVNSTEKGDLSSESTVSRIRTEHFPLTLESARPSHTSQYLCASSGTGYNEQFFGPGTRLTVL.

The sample holds one count of this clone. The chain joins TRBV5-1 to TRBJ2-7, with 9 bases lining up with TRBD1. Germline trimming cut 4 bases from V and 6 bases from J; bases unmatched to any gene: 20. The germline CDR1 and CDR2 sequences are SGHRS and YFSETQ. The CDR3 is made up of 18 amino acids. The CDR3 spells CASSLVPFKDRGEGEQYF. The CDR3 DNA is TGCGCCAGCAGCCTGGTTCCTTTCAAGGACAGGGGTGAGGGCGAGCAGTACTTC. Full variable domain (missing parts from reference TRBV5-1 and TRBJ2-7): KAGVTQTPRYLIKTRGQQVTLSCSPISGHRSVSWYQQTPGQGLQFLFEYFSETQRNKGNFPGRFSGRQFSNSRSEMNVSTLELGDSALYLCASSLVPFKDRGEGEQYFGPGTRLTVT.

The count of this clone is one. CDR3 coding DNA: TGTGCCAGCAGCCAACGCGGGGGGCCCAAAAACATTCAGTACTTC. This codes for CASSQRGGPKNIQYF. The chain combines TRBV3-1 (or the pseudogene TRBV3-2) with TRBJ2-4, with TRBD2 identical over 8 bases. Trimming took 2 bases from V and 2 from J; bases not matched to a gene: 2. Germline CDR1 and CDR2: LGHDT and YNNKEL (reference sequence). CDR3 length: 15 residues.

This chain links TRBV19 with TRBJ1-1; 7 bases match TRBD1. V gave up 4 bases and J gave up 1 base; unmatched junction bases: 6. The germline gives CDR1 LNHDA, CDR2 SQIVND (reference sequence). The CDR3 has 15 amino acids. The CDR3 protein is CASSTRTGTNTEAFF. The CDR3 coding sequence is TGTGCCAGTAGTACGCGGACAGGAACGAACACTGAAGCTTTCTTT.

This clone came up many times. The V gene is TRBV7-3, the J gene TRBJ2-5, with D possibly matching TRBD2 (7 bases). V was shortened by 0 bases and J by 4 bases, with 12 bases between the two germline ends. Germline lookup yields CDR1 SGHTA and CDR2 FQGTGA. This CDR3 contains 15 residues. The CDR3 DNA sequence: TGTGCCAGCAGCTTAACCCAGGGGAGGGGAGAGACCCAGTACTTC. It codes for CASSLTQGRGETQYF.

The chain is built from TRBV19 and TRBJ2-7; 8 nucleotides line up with TRBD1. V was clipped by 3 bases and J by 4 bases; unmatched bases: 8. Germline assignment: CDR1 LNHDA and CDR2 SQIVND (reference sequence). This CDR3 region has 15 residues. DNA for the CDR3: TGTGCCAGTAGTATTACCCCGACAGGGGTATACGAGCAGTACTTC. Translating it yields CASSITPTGVYEQYF.

The chain combines TRBV7-9 with TRBJ2-1; 11 bases match TRBD2. V gave up 5 bases and J gave up 2 bases; unmatched junction bases: 5. Germline-derived CDR1 and CDR2 are SEHNR and FQNEAQ (reference sequence). This CDR3 comprises 16 residues. The CDR3 region is CASSATSGGTYNEQFF. Here the CDR3 DNA reads TGTGCCAGCAGCGCCACTAGCGGGGGAACCTACAATGAGCAGTTCTTC. The full variable domain, in which reference TRBV7-9 and TRBJ2-1 provide the parts outside the CDR3, is DTGVSQNPRHKITKRGQNVTFRCDPISEHNRLYWYRQTLGQGPEFLTYFQNEAQLEKSRLLSDRFSAERPKGSFSTLEIQRTEQGDSAMYLCASSATSGGTYNEQFFGPGTRLTVL.

This clone showed up just once. The V call is TRBV7-8, the J call TRBJ2-5; 7 bases map to TRBD1. This CDR3 comprises 13 residues. J gave up 5 bases and V 7 bases, and 7 bases lay outside the gene matches. Germline CDR1 is SGHVS and CDR2 is FQNEAQ. CDR3 region: CASIPGGSETQYF. The DNA of the CDR3 is TGTGCCAGCATCCCAGGGGGATCGGAGACCCAGTACTTC.

The DNA of the CDR3 is TGCGCCAGCAGCTTGTCCGCAGGGGGTTTGAACACTGAAGCTTTCTTT. It encodes CASSLSAGGLNTEAFF. The rearrangement uses TRBV5-1 and TRBJ1-1; 7 nucleotides line up with TRBD1. The CDR3 is 16 residues long. After removal of 1 base from V and 0 bases from J, the junction contained 6 bases not matched to a gene. The germline gives CDR1 SGHRS, CDR2 YFSETQ.

This chain uses TRBV28 with TRBJ2-7; perhaps TRBD1 as D (5 bases). This CDR3 comprises 15 residues. Trimming removed 7 bases from V and 6 bases from J, with 22 bases in between. Germline CDR1 and CDR2: MDHEN and SYDVKM. The DNA of the CDR3 is TGTGCCAGCACCCCCAGAACCCAGGGAAAACGCGAGCAGTACTTC. Translation: CASTPRTQGKREQYF.

The count of this clone is one. V is TRBV28 and J is TRBJ2-6, with a possible D match to TRBD1 (5 bases). The CDR3 is made up of 18 amino acids. Trimming shortened V by 5 bases and J by 1 base, and 18 bases separated the two germline ends. Germline V CDR1 and CDR2: MDHEN, SYDVKM. The CDR3 region is CASSPGWYGRSGANVLTF. DNA for the CDR3: TGTGCCAGCAGTCCAGGGTGGTACGGACGGTCTGGGGCCAACGTCCTGACTTTC.

This chain joins TRBV4-3 and TRBJ1-1, with D hard to call. The CDR3 is 13 residues long. The V gene lost 2 bases and the J gene lost 0 bases, with 4 bases spanning the gap. Germline CDR1 reads LGHNA; CDR2 reads YSLEER. The CDR3 loop reads CASSQQMNTEAFF. The DNA for the CDR3 is TGCGCCAGCAGCCAACAGATGAACACTGAAGCTTTCTTT.

This chain links TRBV29-1 with TRBJ2-7; 8 bases match TRBD1. The CDR3 length is 14 residues. The V and J ends lost 7 bases and 2 bases, in that order; junction bases with no gene match: 10. Germline values: CDR1 SQVTM, CDR2 ANQGSEA. The CDR3 reads CSGRQGSLPYEQYF. The CDR3 nucleotides read TGCAGCGGGCGACAGGGGAGTTTGCCCTACGAGCAGTACTTC.

The chain uses TRBV4-3 and TRBJ2-1; 9 bases are shared with TRBD2. The V segment lost 4 bases and the J segment 0 bases; nucleotides outside the gene matches: 10. The CDR3 is made up of 18 amino acids. Germline V gene sequence: CDR1 LGHNA, CDR2 YSLEER. Here the CDR3 DNA reads TGCGCCAGCAGCCGGGGGGATAGACTAGCGGCCTCCTACAATGAGCAGTTCTTC. As protein: CASSRGDRLAASYNEQFF.